The clone carrying this T cell receptor (beta chain) was seen once. The authors' processing: Cell counts per sample came from amplifying reference gene primers. Sequencing was performed with immunoSEQ multiplex PCR; in TCRdb, only in-frame clones are kept and a portion is missing. From that table come the V and J calls and clone size; the DNA was used to work out D and trimming. The sample contains 300,000 to 350,000 clones, approximately 89% of which appear only once. This CDR3 is built from 13 residues. V was cut by 4 bases and J by 4 bases, with 12 bases left in between. Germline V gene data show CDR1 as SGHRS and CDR2 as YFSETQ. The data were taken from a study of blood T cell repertoires in COVID-19. On the study more broadly: COVID-19 samples collected from the United States, Italy and Spain covered acute and convalescent phases. From T cells, B-cell-depleted T cells, or PBMCs came the material, which was cDNA or gDNA.

The source material was peripheral blood. The chain uses TRBV5-1 and TRBJ2-7; the D gene is possibly TRBD1 (6 bases). The TCR comes from a woman in her thirties with COVID-19, enrolled during active disease. The chain's CDR3 is CASSPQGRYEQYF. The CDR3 region has the DNA TGCGCCAGCAGCCCACAGGGCAGATACGAGCAGTACTTC. Full variable domain (missing parts from reference TRBV5-1 and TRBJ2-7): KAGVTQTPRYLIKTRGQQVTLSCSPISGHRSVSWYQQTPGQGLQFLFEYFSETQRNKGNFPGRFSGRQFSNSRSEMNVSTLELGDSALYLCASSPQGRYEQYFGPGTRLTVT.